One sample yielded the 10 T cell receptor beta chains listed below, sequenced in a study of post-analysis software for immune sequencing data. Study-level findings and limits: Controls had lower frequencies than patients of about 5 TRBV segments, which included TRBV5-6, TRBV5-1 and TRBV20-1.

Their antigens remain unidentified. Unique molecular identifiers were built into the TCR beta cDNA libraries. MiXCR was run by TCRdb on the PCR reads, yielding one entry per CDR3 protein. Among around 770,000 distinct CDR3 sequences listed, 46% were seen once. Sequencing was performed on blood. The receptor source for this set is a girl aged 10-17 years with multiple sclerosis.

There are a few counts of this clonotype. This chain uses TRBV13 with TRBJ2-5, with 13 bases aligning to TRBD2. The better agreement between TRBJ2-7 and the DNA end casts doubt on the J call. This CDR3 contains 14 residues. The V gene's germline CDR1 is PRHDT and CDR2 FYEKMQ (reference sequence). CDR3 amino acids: CASSQGLAGTEQYF. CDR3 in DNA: TGTGCCAGCAGCCAGGGACTAGCGGGAACCGAGCAGTACTTC.

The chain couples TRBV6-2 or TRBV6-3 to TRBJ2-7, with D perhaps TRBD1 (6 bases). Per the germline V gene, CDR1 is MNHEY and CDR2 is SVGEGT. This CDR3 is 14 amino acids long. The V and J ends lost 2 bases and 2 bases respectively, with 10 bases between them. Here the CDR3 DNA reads TGTGCCAGCAGTTACACAGGGTACCCCTACGAGCAGTACTTC. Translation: CASSYTGYPYEQYF.

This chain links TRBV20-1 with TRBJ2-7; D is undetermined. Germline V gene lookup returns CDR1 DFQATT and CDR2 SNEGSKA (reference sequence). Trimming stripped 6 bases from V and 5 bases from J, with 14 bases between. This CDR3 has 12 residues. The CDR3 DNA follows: TGCAGTGCCCCGTCGGGTACCCACGAGCAGTACTTC. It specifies CSAPSGTHEQYF.

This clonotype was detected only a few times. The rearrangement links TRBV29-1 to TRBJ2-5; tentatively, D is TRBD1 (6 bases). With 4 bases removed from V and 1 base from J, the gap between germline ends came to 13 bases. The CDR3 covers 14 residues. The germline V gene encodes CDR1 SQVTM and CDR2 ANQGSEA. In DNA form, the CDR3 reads TGCAGCGTTGGGACAGCGAACTTCCAAGAGACCCAGTACTTC. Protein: CSVGTANFQETQYF.

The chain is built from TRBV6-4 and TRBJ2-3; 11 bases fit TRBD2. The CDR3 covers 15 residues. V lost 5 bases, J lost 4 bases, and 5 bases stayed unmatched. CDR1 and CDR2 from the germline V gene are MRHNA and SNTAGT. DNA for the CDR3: TGTGCCAGCAGTTATAGCGGGAGGGCCGCAGATACGCAGTATTTT. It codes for CASSYSGRAADTQYF.

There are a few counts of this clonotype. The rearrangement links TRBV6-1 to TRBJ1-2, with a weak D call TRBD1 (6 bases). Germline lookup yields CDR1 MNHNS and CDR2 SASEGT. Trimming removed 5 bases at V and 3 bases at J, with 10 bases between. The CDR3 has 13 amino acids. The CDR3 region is CASSTGFDYGYTF. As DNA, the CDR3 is TGTGCCAGCAGTACAGGGTTCGACTATGGCTACACCTTC.

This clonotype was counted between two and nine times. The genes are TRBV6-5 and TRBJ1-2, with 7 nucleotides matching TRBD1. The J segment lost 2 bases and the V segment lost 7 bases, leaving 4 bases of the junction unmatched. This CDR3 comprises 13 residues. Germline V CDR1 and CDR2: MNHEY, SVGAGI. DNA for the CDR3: TGTGCCAGCACCCCGACAGGGAACTATGGCTACACCTTC. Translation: CASTPTGNYGYTF.

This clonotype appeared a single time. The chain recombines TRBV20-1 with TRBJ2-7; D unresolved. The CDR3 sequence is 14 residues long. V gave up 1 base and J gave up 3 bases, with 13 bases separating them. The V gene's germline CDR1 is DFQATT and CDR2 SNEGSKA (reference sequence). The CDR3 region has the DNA TGCAGTGCTAGAGCCCCGGACGTTTTCTACGAGCAGTACTTC. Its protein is CSARAPDVFYEQYF.

The CDR3, as DNA: TGTGCCAGCAGCTGGAGCAGCGGCACCTACAATGAGCAGTTCTTC. This translates into CASSWSSGTYNEQFF. This rearrangement joins TRBV7-3 to TRBJ2-1; D may be TRBD2 (5 bases). Trimming left V 4 bases short and J 2 bases short, with 12 bases between. CDR3 length: 15 amino acids. The germline gives CDR1 SGHTA, CDR2 FQGTGA.

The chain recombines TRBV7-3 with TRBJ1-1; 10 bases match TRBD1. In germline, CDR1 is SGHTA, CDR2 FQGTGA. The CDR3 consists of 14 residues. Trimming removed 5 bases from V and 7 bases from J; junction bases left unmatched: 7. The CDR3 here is CASSASGQGDEAFF. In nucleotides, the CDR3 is TGTGCCAGCAGCGCAAGCGGACAGGGGGATGAAGCTTTCTTT.